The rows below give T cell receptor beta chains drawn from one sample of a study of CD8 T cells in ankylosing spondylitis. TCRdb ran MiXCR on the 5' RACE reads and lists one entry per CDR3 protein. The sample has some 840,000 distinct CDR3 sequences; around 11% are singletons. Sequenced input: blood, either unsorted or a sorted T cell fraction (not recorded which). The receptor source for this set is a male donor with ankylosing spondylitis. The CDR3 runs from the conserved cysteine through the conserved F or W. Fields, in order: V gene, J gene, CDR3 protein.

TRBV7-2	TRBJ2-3	CASSLVTSGVTTQYF
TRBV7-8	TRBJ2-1	CASSSVVGGRAYNEQFF
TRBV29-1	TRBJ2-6	CTVEDRGFPSGANVLTF
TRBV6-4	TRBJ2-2	CASSDGNTGELFF
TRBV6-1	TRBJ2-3	CASSQTITSTDTQYF
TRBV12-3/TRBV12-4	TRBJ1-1	CASTFNQGGTEAFF
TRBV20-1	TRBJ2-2	CSSSRVSGGSTGELFF
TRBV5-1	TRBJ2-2	CASSVGQGTNTGELFF
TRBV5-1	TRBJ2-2	CASSLAVTSGTGELFF
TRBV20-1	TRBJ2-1	CSQRGPDNEQFF
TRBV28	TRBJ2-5	CASSSFVRETQYF
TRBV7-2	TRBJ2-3	CASSPHLAGVTDTQYF
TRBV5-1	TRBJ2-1	CASQPQGSAYNEQFF
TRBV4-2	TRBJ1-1	CASSQELVGSGHTEAFF
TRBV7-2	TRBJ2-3	CASSPYSTDTQYF
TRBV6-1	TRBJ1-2	CASRSQGRYGYTF
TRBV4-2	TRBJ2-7	CASSRSTGTGRDEQYF
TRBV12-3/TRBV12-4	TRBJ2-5	CASSIREVETQYF